This TCR beta chain was recovered during a study of Graves' ophthalmopathy and Graves' hyperthyroidism. Trimming took off 1 base at V and 5 bases at J, with 9 bases between the two ends. The CDR3 is 14 residues long. CDR1 is SGHTA, CDR2 FQGNSA, per germline. The sequenced template was RNA, covering the TCR beta CDR3 region. HTBI primers were used in a first-round RT-PCR, which preceded a second-round multiplex PCR. TCRdb re-called the multiplex PCR reads through MiXCR, storing one row per CDR3 protein. The sample holds over a million distinct CDR3 sequences, 35% to 45% seen once. Exclusion applied to patients with other autoimmune diseases, uncontrolled infections, pregnancy or lactation. The diagnosis was founded upon clinical symptoms, serum thyroxine, TRAb, thyroid ultrasound and orbital computed tomography.

The receptor comes from an adult man with Graves' hyperthyroidism. The sequenced sample consisted of peripheral blood or thyroid tissue (not recorded which). The chain links TRBV7-2 to TRBJ2-1; unclear D gene. CDR3 in DNA: TGTGCCAGCAGCTTAGTAGCTGGGAACAATGAGCAGTTCTTC. The encoded protein is CASSLVAGNNEQFF. Variable domain in full (rest from reference TRBV7-2 and TRBJ2-1): GAGVSQSPSNKVTEKGKDVELRCDPISGHTALYWYRQSLGQGLEFLIYFQGNSAPDKSGLPSDRFSAERTGGSVSTLTIQRTQQEDSAVYLCASSLVAGNNEQFFGPGTRLTVL.